These T cell receptor beta chains were read from a single sample in a study of Graves' ophthalmopathy and Graves' hyperthyroidism. TCRdb recomputed calls from the multiplex PCR reads with MiXCR, one row per CDR3 protein. This table holds over a million distinct CDR3 sequences, 35% to 40% found once. The specimen sequenced was peripheral blood or thyroid tissue (not recorded which). All receptors come from an adult man with Graves' hyperthyroidism. Both conserved end residues are part of each CDR3. D genes are given only for firm matches. Expanded clones get a size class; other rows say once, few or many, or leave the size out.

J gene	clone size	V gene	D gene	CDR3 DNA	CDR3 protein
TRBJ2-2	few	TRBV10-2	TRBD2	TGTGCCAGCAGTTACCTTGGACTAGCGGGAGCCTCAAACACCGGGGAGCTGTTTTTT	CASSYLGLAGASNTGELFF
TRBJ1-2	-	TRBV15	-	TGTGCCACCAGCAGAGGCTATGGCTACACCTTC	CATSRGYGYTF
TRBJ1-1	many	TRBV29-1	-	TGCAGCGTTGTTGGACACCAGGAGGGCGCTGAAGCTTTCTTT	CSVVGHQEGAEAFF
TRBJ1-1	-	TRBV4-3	-	TGCGCCAGCAGCCAAGATCTAGGGGTGGGCCGAATGAACACTGAAGCTTTCTTT	CASSQDLGVGRMNTEAFF
TRBJ2-1	-	TRBV2	-	TGTGCCAGCGTCTCGAGACTCTCCTACAATGAGCAGTTCTTC	CASVSRLSYNEQFF
TRBJ1-1	-	TRBV10-3	-	TGTGCCATCAGTGAGCCGTCCCCCACTGAAGCTTTCTTT	CAISEPSPTEAFF
TRBJ2-1	-	TRBV7-9	TRBD1	TGTGCCAGCAGCTCGACCCTACGGACAGGGAACAATGAGCAGTTCTTC	CASSSTLRTGNNEQFF
TRBJ2-7	many	TRBV5-4	TRBD1	TGTGCCAGCAGCTTGGCCACAGGGGCGCACCCAACATACGAGCAGTACTTC	CASSLATGAHPTYEQYF
TRBJ1-5	many	TRBV12-3/TRBV12-4	TRBD1	TGTGCCAGCAGAAGAGGGACAGGGGGCGGTCAGCCCCAGCATTTT	CASRRGTGGGQPQHF
TRBJ1-6	-	TRBV30	-	TGTGCCTGGAGTGTTAGCAGAGGTGGGGGTACACTCCTCCACTTT	CAWSVSRGGGTLLHF
TRBJ2-5	-	TRBV7-2	-	TGTGCCATGACAGACCAAGAGACCCAGTACTTC	CAMTDQETQYF
TRBJ1-1	-	TRBV11-2	-	TGTGCCAGCAGCTTAGTCACCAAGGCAGAGAAAGCTTTCTTT	CASSLVTKAEKAFF
TRBJ2-1	few	TRBV24-1	-	TGTGCCACCAGTGACACGGACAGTGGATCCTACAATGAGCAGTTCTTC	CATSDTDSGSYNEQFF
TRBJ1-3	many	TRBV7-9	-	TGTGCCAGCAGCTTATCAGTTACTGGAAACACCATATATTTT	CASSLSVTGNTIYF
TRBJ2-7	-	TRBV10-3	TRBD1	TGTGCCATCGGGACAGGGCGTTACGAGCAGTACTTC	CAIGTGRYEQYF
TRBJ1-1	many	TRBV7-8	-	TGTGCCAGCAGCTTAGATGGGGCAGGGACTGAAGCTTTCTTT	CASSLDGAGTEAFF
TRBJ1-1	many	TRBV7-9	-	TGTGCCAGCAGCTTTCGGACTGAAGCTCTCTTT	CASSFRTEALF
TRBJ1-5	once	TRBV10-3	-	TGTGCCATCAGTTACTTGACAGGCTCCGGGTCCCGCAATCAGCCCCAGCATTTT	CAISYLTGSGSRNQPQHF
TRBJ2-6	once	TRBV14	-	TGTGCCAGCAGCCAGATCCAGGGCTACTCTGAAGCTTTC	CASSQIQGYSEAF
TRBJ2-1	once	TRBV10-3	TRBD1	TGTGCCAACGCGGGACAGGGTCCTCGTGAGCAGTTCTTC	CANAGQGPREQFF
TRBJ1-4	few	TRBV20-1	TRBD1	TGCAGTGCTACCGGGACAGGGATGCGAAAACTGTTTTTT	CSATGTGMRKLFF
TRBJ1-6	-	TRBV12-3/TRBV12-4	TRBD1	TGTGCCAGCGGCTGGGACAGGGGTAGTTCACCCCTCCACTTT	CASGWDRGSSPLHF
TRBJ2-3	-	TRBV20-1	TRBD2	TGCAGTGCTGGACTAGCGGGAACTCACGATACGCAGTATTTT	CSAGLAGTHDTQYF
TRBJ2-7	many	TRBV20-1	-	TGCAGTGCTAGAGAGACGGGGGCCCACGAGCAGTACTTC	CSARETGAHEQYF
TRBJ2-5	many	TRBV27	-	TGTGCCAGCAGTTTAAAACAGTCCCAAGAGACCCAGTACTTC	CASSLKQSQETQYF
TRBJ2-5	-	TRBV7-2	TRBD1	TGTGCCAGCAGCAAGACAGGGTTCCAAGAGACCCAGTACTTC	CASSKTGFQETQYF
TRBJ1-2	-	TRBV5-1	-	TGCGCCAGTAGCAACCGGACAGTGTACGGCTACACCTTC	CASSNRTVYGYTF
TRBJ1-1	many	TRBV29-1	-	TGCAGCGTTGAACCCGGGGGGGGGGCTTTCTTT	CSVEPGGGAFF
TRBJ2-7	many	TRBV19	TRBD2	TGTGCCAGCAGCCCGGGACTAGCGGGAGCCTACGAGCAGTACTTC	CASSPGLAGAYEQYF
TRBJ1-2	-	TRBV28	-	TGTGCCAGCAGTCGGCAAGGAGGGACCGGCTATGGCTACACCTTC	CASSRQGGTGYGYTF
TRBJ2-7	-	TRBV6-5	TRBD2	TGTGCCAGCAGTGGGGACGGGGGGGACTACGAGCAGTACTTC	CASSGDGGDYEQYF
TRBJ1-3	many	TRBV7-2	TRBD1	TGTGCCAGCAGCGTAACAGGGGTCTCTGGAAACACCATATATTTT	CASSVTGVSGNTIYF
TRBJ2-2	many	TRBV24-1	TRBD2	TGTGCCACCTCTCGGGGGGGCCTGAGCGGGGAGCTGTTTTTT	CATSRGGLSGELFF
TRBJ1-3	few	TRBV7-9	-	TGTGCCAGCACCGACAGAAACAGAAGAGGAAACACCATATATTTT	CASTDRNRRGNTIYF
TRBJ2-7	many	TRBV29-1	-	TGCAGCGTTGAAGAAGACACGGGTCCCTACGAGCAGTACTTC	CSVEEDTGPYEQYF
TRBJ1-4	many	TRBV11-2	-	TGTGCCAGCAGCCCGCCCCGGGCTAATGAAAAACTGTTTTTT	CASSPPRANEKLFF
TRBJ2-5	-	TRBV7-9	TRBD2	TGTGCCAGCAGCCAAGGAGTGACTAGCGGGACCCAAGAGACCCAGTACTTC	CASSQGVTSGTQETQYF
TRBJ1-2	many	TRBV20-1	-	TGCAGTGCCCCGATCCGGGGGGAAGGCTACACCTTC	CSAPIRGEGYTF
TRBJ2-5	many	TRBV7-2	-	TGTGCCAGCAGCCGGTACCAAGAGACCCAGTACTTC	CASSRYQETQYF
TRBJ1-4	many	TRBV19	-	TGTGCCAGTAGTATAACAGGTGGAAGAGAAAAACTGTTTTTT	CASSITGGREKLFF
TRBJ1-2	many	TRBV7-9	TRBD1	TGTGCCAGCATAGGGAGCGGACAGGAAAACTATGGCTACACCTTC	CASIGSGQENYGYTF
TRBJ1-5	-	TRBV12-3/TRBV12-4	-	TGTGCCAGCAGCCCTGGGGCGGGGCCCCAGCATTTT	CASSPGAGPQHF
TRBJ2-7	few	TRBV5-8	TRBD1	TGTGCCAGCAGCTTGAAAGGACAGGAGTCCTACGAGCAGTACTTC	CASSLKGQESYEQYF
TRBJ2-5	-	TRBV5-5	TRBD2	TGCGCCAGCAGCGCGGGACCAGCGGGAGTGGCCCAGTACTTC	CASSAGPAGVAQYF
TRBJ1-5	many	TRBV20-1	-	TGCAGTGCTGGGCAGGGCCTCAATCAGCCCCAGCATTTT	CSAGQGLNQPQHF
TRBJ1-4	-	TRBV6-6	TRBD1	TGTGCCAGCATGGGGGACAGTTGGGAAAAACTGTTTTTT	CASMGDSWEKLFF
TRBJ2-6	many	TRBV2	TRBD1	TGTGCCAGCAGTCCCAGGACAGGGGTCCCTGGGGCCAACGTCCTGACTTTC	CASSPRTGVPGANVLTF
TRBJ1-6	many	TRBV2	TRBD1	TGTGCCAGCAGTGGGGACAGGGTTAAAGGCGGGAGCTCCTATAATTCACCCCTCCACTTT	CASSGDRVKGGSSYNSPLHF
TRBJ2-7	-	TRBV4-1	-	TGCGCCAGCAGCCAAGCGTCAGGGGATAACTACGAGCAGTACTTC	CASSQASGDNYEQYF
TRBJ2-5	many	TRBV29-1	TRBD2	TGCAGCGTTGCCCGACTAGCGGGAGGCTCTCAAGAGACCCAGTACTTC	CSVARLAGGSQETQYF
TRBJ1-1	many	TRBV9	-	TGTGCCAGCAGCGTATCTAAGAACACTGAAGCTTTCTTT	CASSVSKNTEAFF
TRBJ2-5	-	TRBV29-1	TRBD1	TGCAGCGTTGAAGATCCCGGACCGGGACAGCTAGAGACCCAGTACTTC	CSVEDPGPGQLETQYF
TRBJ2-7	-	TRBV7-8	-	TGTGCCAGCAGCCGAATGGGCGAGGGGGGGCTCTACGAGCAGTACTTC	CASSRMGEGGLYEQYF
TRBJ1-6	many	TRBV15	TRBD1	TGTGCCACCAGCAGAGACCGACAGGGCCGCACCCTCCACTTT	CATSRDRQGRTLHF
TRBJ1-2	few	TRBV9	TRBD1	TGTGCCAGCAGCCCCCTCGTAACCGGACAGGGGCATGGCTACACCTTC	CASSPLVTGQGHGYTF
TRBJ1-1	-	TRBV5-6	-	TGTGCCAGCAGCTTGAGGCCGCAGGGGTCGGACACTGAAGCTTTCTTT	CASSLRPQGSDTEAFF
TRBJ2-5	many	TRBV7-2	-	TGTGCCAGCAGCCAGAGACAACAAGAGACCCAGTACTTC	CASSQRQQETQYF
TRBJ1-5	-	TRBV20-1	-	TGCAGTGCTAGAGTCCGGGACAATTATCAGCCCCAGCATTTT	CSARVRDNYQPQHF
TRBJ2-2	once	TRBV2	-	TGTGCCAGCAGTTTTAGGGCAAACCTAAACACCGGGGAGCTGTTTTTT	CASSFRANLNTGELFF
TRBJ2-7	-	TRBV12-3/TRBV12-4	TRBD1	TGTGCCAGCAATGACAGGGGGTTCATCTACGAGCAGTACTTC	CASNDRGFIYEQYF